Presented here are 30 T cell receptor beta chains from one specimen sequenced in a study of neurological immune-mediated disorders. TCRdb fed the 5' RACE reads into MiXCR, producing one record per CDR3 protein. The sample comprises approximately 48,000 distinct CDR3 sequences, 10% of which are singletons, and roughly 5% rests with the top ten. Sequenced input: PBMCs. Source of these receptors: a man aged 70 or older with HTLV-1-associated myelopathy (HAM/TSP).

The table lists this clonotype with a few counts. The V and J genes are TRBV7-6 and TRBJ1-5, with D hard to call. CDR1 is SGHVS, CDR2 FNYEAQ, per germline. V gave up 2 bases and J gave up 7 bases, with 9 bases separating them. This CDR3 has 13 residues. CDR3 protein: CASSLRAEQPQHF. As DNA, the CDR3 is TGTGCCAGCAGCTTAAGGGCAGAGCAGCCCCAGCATTTT.

This clonotype was seen repeatedly, ten times or more. The chain joins TRBV7-8 to TRBJ1-5; no clear D. This CDR3 contains 13 residues. Trimming left V 1 base short and J 6 bases short, with 7 bases between. The germline gives CDR1 SGHVS, CDR2 FQNEAQ. CDR3 sequence (DNA): TGTGCCAGCAGCTTAGGAGGGTTTCAGCCCCAGCATTTT. Translated: CASSLGGFQPQHF.

In this sample, this clonotype turned up many times. This rearrangement joins TRBV11-3 to TRBJ2-1, with D possibly being TRBD1 or TRBD2 (5 bases each). The germline CDR1 and CDR2 sequences are SGHNT and YENEEA. The CDR3 length is 14 residues. Deletions cut 5 bases from V and 7 bases from J, with 15 bases between. CDR3 sequence (DNA): TGTGCCAGCAGCCCGGGACCGCTCTGGAATGAGCAGTTCTTC. This translates into CASSPGPLWNEQFF.

On this clonotype itself: At one end the junction does not follow the germline gene, possibly because of a read error. The V gene is TRBV12-3 or TRBV12-4, the J gene TRBJ2-5; a weak D match, TRBD1 (6 bases). This CDR3 is 15 amino acids long. CDR3 nucleotides: TGTGCCAGCAGTCAAAGGAATGGACAGCAAGAGACTCAGTACTTC. Translating gives CASSQRNGQQETQYF.

Many counts were recorded for this clonotype. In nucleotides, the CDR3 is TGTGCCAGCAGTTCCGTGGGAGGCTACAATGAGCAGTTCTTC. Residues: CASSSVGGYNEQFF. This chain uses TRBV28 with TRBJ2-1; TRBD2 might be the D (6 bases). Germline V gives CDR1 MDHEN, CDR2 SYDVKM. V lost 4 bases to trimming and J lost 3 bases, with 10 bases between them. The CDR3 contains 14 residues.

This clonotype was picked up many times. This sequence joins TRBV5-1 and TRBJ2-5; 9 bases are shared with TRBD1. CDR1 is SGHRS and CDR2 is YFSETQ in the germline V gene. V gave up 0 bases and J gave up 4 bases; unmatched junction bases: 1. CDR3 length equals 14 residues. CDR3 loop: CASSLGDRVETQYF. CDR3 sequence (DNA): TGCGCCAGCAGCTTGGGGGACAGGGTAGAGACCCAGTACTTC.

Ten or more counts support this clonotype. V usage is TRBV5-1 and J usage is TRBJ2-5; 10 positions agree with TRBD1. CDR1 and CDR2 from the germline V gene are SGHRS and YFSETQ. V dropped 4 bases and J dropped 9; count of bases not matched to a gene: 9. The CDR3 covers 14 residues. The CDR3 loop is CASSPGQGRAAQYF. The CDR3 nucleotides read TGCGCCAGCAGCCCGGGACAGGGGAGGGCGGCCCAGTACTTC.

This clonotype was detected ten times or more. The chain uses TRBV20-1 and TRBJ2-1; D might be TRBD2 (6 bases). The ends were cut back, 7 bases at V and 7 bases at J, with 29 bases in the middle. Germline-derived CDR1 and CDR2 are DFQATT and SNEGSKA (reference sequence). CDR3 size: 17 residues. CDR3 loop: CSVEGQGGGVGGNEQFF. CDR3 DNA sequence: TGCAGTGTAGAGGGCCAGGGAGGAGGGGTAGGTGGGAATGAGCAGTTCTTC.

This clonotype occurred many times. V usage is TRBV6-6 and J usage is TRBJ1-5; no firm D call. The germline gives CDR1 MNHNY, CDR2 SVGAGI (reference sequence). The CDR3 runs 17 residues. Trimming took off 7 bases at V and 5 bases at J, with 24 bases between the two ends. CDR3 bases: TGTGCCAGCACCACTCCGACTACGAGCGGCTTGGATCAGCCCCAGCATTTT. Translation gives CASTTPTTSGLDQPQHF.

This clonotype occurred many times. The gene calls are TRBV7-2 and TRBJ2-3; D remains ambiguous. The CDR3 is 18 residues long. Deletions cut 1 base from V and 2 bases from J, with 19 bases between. From germline, CDR1 is SGHTA and CDR2 FQGNSA. Here the CDR3 reads CASSLDGYVKRTTDTQYF. The CDR3 region has the DNA TGTGCCAGCAGCTTAGATGGGTACGTGAAGCGAACCACAGATACGCAGTATTTT.

In this sample, this clonotype is medium-sized. The CDR3 spells CASTTGPPSYEQYF. The CDR3 DNA is TGTGCCAGCACCACAGGGCCACCCTCCTACGAGCAGTACTTC. The chain combines TRBV7-2 with TRBJ2-7; possibly TRBD1 for D (6 bases). Germline CDR1 SGHTA, CDR2 FQGNSA. The CDR3 is 14 amino acids. The V and J ends lost 7 bases and 0 bases respectively, with 13 bases between them.

This clonotype was picked up many times. V and J are TRBV20-1 and TRBJ2-5; a weak D match, TRBD1 (7 bases). Deletions cut 0 bases from V and 2 bases from J, with 13 bases between. Germline V gene lookup returns CDR1 DFQATT and CDR2 SNEGSKA (reference sequence). The CDR3 loop spans 15 amino acids. CDR3 sequence reads: CSARDPGGRQETQYF. CDR3 coding DNA: TGCAGTGCTAGAGATCCAGGGGGGAGGCAAGAGACCCAGTACTTC.

This clonotype has at least ten counts. This rearrangement joins TRBV20-1 to TRBJ1-2; D unresolved. CDR1 DFQATT and CDR2 SNEGSKA come from the germline V gene (reference sequence). This CDR3 spans 8 amino acids. Between the trimmed V and J ends, which lost 0 bases and 10 bases, there was a span of 0 bases. CDR3 region: CSARDYTF. The CDR3 DNA is TGCAGTGCTAGAGACTACACCTTC.

This clonotype has at least ten counts. The V gene is TRBV7-8, the J gene TRBJ2-1; D is unresolved. The CDR3 is made up of 15 amino acids. The germline V gene encodes CDR1 SGHVS and CDR2 FQNEAQ. Trimming removed 1 base at V and 3 bases at J, with 10 bases between. CDR3 nucleotides: TGTGCCAGCAGCTTAGAGAACCCTAGCTACAATGAGCAGTTCTTC. Translated, it gives CASSLENPSYNEQFF.

This clonotype has only a few counts. This chain joins TRBV7-8 and TRBJ1-5; no reliable D call. This CDR3 is 13 amino acids long. CDR1 is SGHVS, CDR2 FQNEAQ, per germline. V was shortened by 1 base and J by 6 bases, with 7 bases between the two germline ends. The CDR3 coding sequence is TGTGCCAGCAGCTTAGTCCAAACTCAGCCCCAGCATTTT. Amino acid sequence: CASSLVQTQPQHF. Supplemented by reference TRBV7-8 and TRBJ1-5, the full variable domain reads GAGVSQSPRYKVAKRGQDVALRCDPISGHVSLFWYQQALGQGPEFLTYFQNEAQLDKSGLPSDRFFAERPEGSVSTLKIQRTQQEDSAVYLCASSLVQTQPQHFGDGTRLSIL.

For this clonotype: The CDR3 carries no conserved terminal phenylalanine or tryptophan, so it likely arises from a read error. The DNA is omitted, as the CDR3 cannot be located on it reliably, and the CDR3 follows TCRdb's listing. This chain links TRBV4-3 with TRBJ1-1; TRBD1, the table's D call, was not compared with the DNA. With termini counted, the CDR3 has 14 amino acids. The germline V gene encodes CDR1 LGHNA and CDR2 YSLEER. The CDR3 protein is CASSQLAGGTEAFY.

The sample holds many counts of this clonotype. The rearrangement joins TRBV3-1 to TRBJ2-5; D is unclear. Germline lookup yields CDR1 LGHDT and CDR2 YNNKEL (reference sequence). V lost 2 bases, J lost 5 bases, and 3 bases lay in between. The CDR3 covers 11 residues. The CDR3: CASSQPETQYF. CDR3 nucleotide sequence: TGTGCCAGCAGCCAACCGGAGACCCAGTACTTC.

In its sample, this clonotype was seen many times. The chain links TRBV24-1 to TRBJ2-1; D ambiguous. From germline, CDR1 is KGHDR and CDR2 SFDVKD. CDR3 length equals 11 residues. CDR3 protein: CAKSSYNEQFF. DNA of the CDR3: TGTGCTAAGAGCTCCTACAATGAGCAGTTCTTC.

This clonotype was counted many times. The chain carries TRBV12-3 or TRBV12-4 and TRBJ1-1; D remains unclear. There are 13 residues in the CDR3. V dropped 3 bases and J dropped 5 bases, with 10 bases sitting between them. CDR3 bases: TGTGCCAGCAGTTTTGGGGTCGGTACTGAAGCTTTCTTT. This sequence encodes CASSFGVGTEAFF.

In its sample, this clonotype was seen many times. The genes are TRBV20-1 and TRBJ1-1, with TRBD1 identical over 8 bases. The CDR3 is made up of 12 amino acids. The V and J ends lost 5 bases and 5 bases, in that order; junction bases with no gene match: 4. Germline CDR1 DFQATT, CDR2 SNEGSKA (reference sequence). This chain's CDR3 is CSAGQGGTEAFF. The CDR3 DNA reads as TGCAGTGCTGGACAGGGAGGGACTGAAGCTTTCTTT.

The chain employs TRBV5-5 and TRBJ2-3; tentatively, D is TRBD2 (5 bases). The CDR3 is 16 residues long. Germline V CDR1 and CDR2: SGHKS, YYEKEE (reference sequence). V was clipped by 3 bases and J by 3 bases, with 17 bases between them. The CDR3: CASSSLRLEGTDTQYF. CDR3 bases: TGTGCCAGCAGCTCCTTGCGGCTAGAGGGAACAGATACGCAGTATTTT.

This clonotype showed up many times. The rearrangement uses TRBV5-6 and TRBJ2-7, with a possible D match to TRBD1 (5 bases). CDR3 length equals 13 residues. V shed 4 bases and J shed 6 bases, with 14 bases lying between them. Germline values: CDR1 SGHDT, CDR2 YYEEEE. For the CDR3, the DNA is TGTGCCAGCAGCACGACAGCTTACTCCGAGCAGTACTTC. Residues: CASSTTAYSEQYF.

This clonotype has ten or more counts. The chain is built from TRBV18 and TRBJ1-1; the D gene is possibly TRBD1 (5 bases). Germline V gene sequence: CDR1 KGHSH, CDR2 LQKENI. The CDR3 loop spans 14 amino acids. V lost 2 bases to trimming and J lost 5 bases, with 12 bases between them. The chain's CDR3 is CASSPFGGGTEAFF. The CDR3, as DNA: TGTGCCAGCTCACCATTTGGGGGGGGTACTGAAGCTTTCTTT.

This clonotype was seen ten or more times. V is TRBV12-3 or TRBV12-4 and J is TRBJ1-4, with TRBD1 identical over 10 bases. This CDR3 comprises 16 residues. Trimming removed 5 bases from V and 3 bases from J; junction bases left unmatched: 6. CDR3 region: CASSRQGATSNEKLFF. The CDR3 coding sequence is TGTGCCAGCAGTCGACAGGGGGCGACCTCTAATGAAAAACTGTTTTTT.

This clonotype was found many times. Mismatch with germline at one junction end may stem from a read error. The V call is TRBV20-1, the J call TRBJ2-1; a weak D match, TRBD2 (5 bases). The CDR3 runs to 13 residues. Per the germline V gene, CDR1 is DFQATT and CDR2 is SNEGSKA (reference sequence). The CDR3 DNA sequence: TGCAGTACTAGAGCGGCTACCTACAATGAGCAGTTCTTC. Translated: CSTRAATYNEQFF.

Judged by abundance, this clonotype is medium-sized (0.01 to 0.1%). The rearrangement links TRBV20-1 to TRBJ2-7, with TRBD1 matching over 7 bases. CDR3 length equals 15 residues. From germline, CDR1 is DFQATT and CDR2 SNEGSKA (reference sequence). J gave up 5 bases and V 1 base, and 11 bases lay outside the gene matches. CDR3 coding DNA: TGCAGTGCTAGAGGTCCGGGACAGTCCTACCACGAGCAGTACTTC. Residues: CSARGPGQSYHEQYF.

This clonotype was recorded at least ten times. The rearrangement links TRBV28 to TRBJ2-7; 7 bases match TRBD2. CDR1 is MDHEN and CDR2 is SYDVKM in the germline V gene. This CDR3 region has 14 residues. With 7 bases clipped from V and 0 bases from J, the junction kept 6 bases outside the gene matches. CDR3 in amino acids: CASIPSGPSYEQYF. The CDR3 nucleotides read TGTGCCAGCATCCCTAGCGGTCCCTCCTACGAGCAGTACTTC.

The sample holds many counts of this clonotype. The genes are TRBV7-2 and TRBJ2-5, with 10 bases matching TRBD2. This CDR3 comprises 16 residues. The J segment lost 5 bases and the V segment lost 4 bases, leaving 10 bases of the junction unmatched. The germline V gene has CDR1 SGHTA and CDR2 FQGNSA. The CDR3 here is CASSSRFSGRKETQYF. As DNA, the CDR3 is TGTGCCAGCAGCTCCCGATTTAGCGGGAGGAAGGAGACCCAGTACTTC. Combining the CDR3 with reference TRBV7-2 and TRBJ2-5 gives the whole variable domain GAGVSQSPSNKVTEKGKDVELRCDPISGHTALYWYRQSLGQGLEFLIYFQGNSAPDKSGLPSDRFSAERTGGSVSTLTIQRTQQEDSAVYLCASSSRFSGRKETQYFGPGTRLLVL.

This clonotype appeared many times. J is TRBJ2-2 and V is TRBV5-1; a weak D match, TRBD2 (6 bases). V was pared by 0 bases and J by 9 bases, with 12 bases between. The CDR3 totals 14 residues. The germline V gene has CDR1 SGHRS and CDR2 YFSETQ. The CDR3 DNA reads TGCGCCAGCAGCTTGGGAGGAGGGGACCGGGAGCTGTTTTTT. This codes for CASSLGGGDRELFF.

This clonotype was detected many times. The V gene is TRBV5-1, the J gene TRBJ2-3, with unresolved D. Trimming cost V 6 bases and J 0 bases, with 14 bases left between them. The germline gives CDR1 SGHRS, CDR2 YFSETQ. There are 15 residues in the CDR3. The CDR3, as DNA: TGCGCCAGCACCTACAGTGACCCTAGCACAGATACGCAGTATTTT. Encoded protein: CASTYSDPSTDTQYF.